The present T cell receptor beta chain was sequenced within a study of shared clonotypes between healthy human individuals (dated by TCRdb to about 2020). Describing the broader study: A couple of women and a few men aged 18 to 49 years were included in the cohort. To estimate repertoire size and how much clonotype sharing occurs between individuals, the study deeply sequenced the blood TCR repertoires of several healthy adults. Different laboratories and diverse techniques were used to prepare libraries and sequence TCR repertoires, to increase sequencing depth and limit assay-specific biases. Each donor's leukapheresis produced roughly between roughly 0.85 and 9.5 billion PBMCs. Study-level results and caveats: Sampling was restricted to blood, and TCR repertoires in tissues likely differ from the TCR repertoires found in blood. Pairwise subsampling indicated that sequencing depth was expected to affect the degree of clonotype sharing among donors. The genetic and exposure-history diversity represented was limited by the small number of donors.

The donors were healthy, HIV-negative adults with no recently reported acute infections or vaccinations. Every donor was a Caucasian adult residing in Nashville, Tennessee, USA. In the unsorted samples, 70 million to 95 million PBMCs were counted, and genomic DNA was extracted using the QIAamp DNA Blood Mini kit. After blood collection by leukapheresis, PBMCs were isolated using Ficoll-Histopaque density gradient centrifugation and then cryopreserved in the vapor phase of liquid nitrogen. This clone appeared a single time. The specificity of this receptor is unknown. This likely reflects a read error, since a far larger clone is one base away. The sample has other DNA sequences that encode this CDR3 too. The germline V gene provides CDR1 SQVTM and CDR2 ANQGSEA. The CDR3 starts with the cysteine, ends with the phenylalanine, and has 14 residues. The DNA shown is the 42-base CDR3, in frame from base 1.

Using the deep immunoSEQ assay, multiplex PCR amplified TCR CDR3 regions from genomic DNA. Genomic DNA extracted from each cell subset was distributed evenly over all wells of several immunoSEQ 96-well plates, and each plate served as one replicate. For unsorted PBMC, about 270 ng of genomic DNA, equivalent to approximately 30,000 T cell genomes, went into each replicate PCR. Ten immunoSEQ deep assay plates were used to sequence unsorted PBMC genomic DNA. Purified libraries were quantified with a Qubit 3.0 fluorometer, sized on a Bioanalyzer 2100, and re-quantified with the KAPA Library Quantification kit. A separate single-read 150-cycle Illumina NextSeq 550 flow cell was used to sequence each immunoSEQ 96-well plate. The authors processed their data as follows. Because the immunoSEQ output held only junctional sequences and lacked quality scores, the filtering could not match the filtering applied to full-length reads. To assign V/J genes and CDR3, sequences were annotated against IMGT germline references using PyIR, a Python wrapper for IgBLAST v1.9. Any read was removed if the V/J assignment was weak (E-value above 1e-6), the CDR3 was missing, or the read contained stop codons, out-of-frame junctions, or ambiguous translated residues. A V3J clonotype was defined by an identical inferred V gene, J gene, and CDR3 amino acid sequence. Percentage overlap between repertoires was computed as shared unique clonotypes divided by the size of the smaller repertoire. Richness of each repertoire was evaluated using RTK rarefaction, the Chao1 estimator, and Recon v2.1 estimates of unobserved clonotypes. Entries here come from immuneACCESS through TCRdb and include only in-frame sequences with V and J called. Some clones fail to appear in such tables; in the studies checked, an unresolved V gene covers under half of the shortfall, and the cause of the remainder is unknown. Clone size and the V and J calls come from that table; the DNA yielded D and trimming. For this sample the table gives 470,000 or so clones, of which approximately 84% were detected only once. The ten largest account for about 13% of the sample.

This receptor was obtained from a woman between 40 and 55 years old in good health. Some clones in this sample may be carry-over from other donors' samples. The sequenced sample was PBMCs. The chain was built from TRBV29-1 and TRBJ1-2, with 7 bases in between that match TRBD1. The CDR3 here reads CSAGTAHSWDGYTF. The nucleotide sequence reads TGCAGCGCTGGGACAGCGCACTCATGGGATGGCTACACATTC.